This T cell receptor beta chain was sequenced for a study of Ad26.COV2.S vaccination and SARS-CoV-2 variants. Study-wide background: Donor joined the COV1001 Ad26.COV2.S trial arm.

Broader study findings: Across vaccine and placebo recipients, the breadth of non-spike TCRs was similar. In TCR breadth and depth analyses, total T cell responses may have been underestimated.

On this clone itself: Antigen unknown.

Noted treatment: some 19 received Ad26.COV2.S at low or high dose, single or two shots; 5 received placebo; per-sample allocation not given. It was on day 63 after the first vaccine or placebo injection that samples were taken. Assay used: immunoSEQ multiplex PCR; TCRdb lists only in-frame clones, some missing. This table holds 440,000 or so clones, 90% found once. Source: peripheral blood, taken in a trial of Ad26.COV2.S vaccine versus placebo. The sequence came from a person aged 18 to 59 who received the Ad26.COV2.S COVID-19 vaccine or a placebo.

The CDR3 loop is CASSPPRMGPTQYF. As DNA, the CDR3 is TGTGCCAGCAGCCCCCCTAGAATGGGTCCAACGCAGTATTTT. J is TRBJ2-3 and V is TRBV3-1 (or the pseudogene TRBV3-2); the D is unclear. The germline CDR1 and CDR2 sequences are LGHDT and YNNKEL (reference sequence). V lost 4 bases and J 9 bases, leaving 17 bases between the germline ends. The CDR3 has 14 residues.